Only one count was recorded for the clone carrying this T cell receptor beta chain. CDR3 length equals 13 residues. Deletions cut 6 bases from V and 4 bases from J, with 12 bases between. The germline V gene has CDR1 LGHNT and CDR2 FRNRAP. This sample is part of a study of blood T cell repertoires in COVID-19. In the study's own analysis: Scientists estimated how many nucleated cells there were by amplifying reference gene primers. The repertoire was sequenced with immunoSEQ multiplex PCR; TCRdb's copy has only in-frame clones and lacks some. The DNA gave D and trimming, while V, J and clone size come from that table. The repertoire includes roughly 130,000 clones, 80% to 85% of them detected once, and 8% to 9% sits in the top ten.

What was sequenced was peripheral blood. The receptor's source is a man aged 25-45 years with COVID-19, enrolled during active disease. The chain uses TRBV12-5 and TRBJ1-1; perhaps TRBD1 as D (5 bases). The CDR3, as DNA: TGTGCTAGTGGCCCCGGGACTTTCACTGAAGCTTTCTTT. This gives the protein CASGPGTFTEAFF.